This T cell receptor beta chain was sequenced during a study of shared clonotypes between healthy human individuals. Overall study findings and caveats: Donor scarcity curtailed the genetic and exposure-history diversity represented herein.

Data came from immunoSEQ multiplex PCR; TCRdb stores just in-frame clones and leaves some out. The table shows over 700,000 clones, with 55% to 75% occurring only once. Worth noting for this clone: Antigen: not known.

Germline CDR1 and CDR2: SEHNR and FQNEAQ (reference sequence). V was trimmed by 5 bases and J by 5 bases, leaving 12 bases between them. This CDR3 spans 13 amino acids. The sample was memory CD4+ T cells sorted from blood. The sample's subset: CD45RA-negative fraction. The J gene is TRBJ1-1, the V gene TRBV7-9; D uncertain. This clonotype originated in a woman aged 30 to 39 in good health. The CDR3 is CASSPFTETEAFF. The CDR3 DNA reads TGTGCCAGCAGCCCCTTTACGGAGACTGAAGCTTTCTTT.